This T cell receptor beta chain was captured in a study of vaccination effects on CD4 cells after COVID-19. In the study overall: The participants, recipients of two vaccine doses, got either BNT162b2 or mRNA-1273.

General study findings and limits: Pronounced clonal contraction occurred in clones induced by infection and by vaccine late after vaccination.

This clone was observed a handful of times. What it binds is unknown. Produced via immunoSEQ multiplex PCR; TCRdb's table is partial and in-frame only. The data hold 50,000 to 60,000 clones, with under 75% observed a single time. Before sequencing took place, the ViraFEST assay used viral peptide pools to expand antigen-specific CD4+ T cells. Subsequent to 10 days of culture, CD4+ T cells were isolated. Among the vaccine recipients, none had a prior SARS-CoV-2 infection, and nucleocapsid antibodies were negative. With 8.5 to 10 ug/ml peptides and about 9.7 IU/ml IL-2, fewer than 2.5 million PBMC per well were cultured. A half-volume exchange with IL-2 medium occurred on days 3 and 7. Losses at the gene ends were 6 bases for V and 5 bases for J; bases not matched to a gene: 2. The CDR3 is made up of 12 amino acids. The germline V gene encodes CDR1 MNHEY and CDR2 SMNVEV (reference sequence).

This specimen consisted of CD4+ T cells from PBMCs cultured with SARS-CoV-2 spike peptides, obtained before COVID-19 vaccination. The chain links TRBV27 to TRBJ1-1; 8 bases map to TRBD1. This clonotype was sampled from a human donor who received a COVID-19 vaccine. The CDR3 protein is CASSRQGTEAFF. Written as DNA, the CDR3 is TGTGCCAGCAGCAGACAGGGGACTGAAGCTTTCTTT.